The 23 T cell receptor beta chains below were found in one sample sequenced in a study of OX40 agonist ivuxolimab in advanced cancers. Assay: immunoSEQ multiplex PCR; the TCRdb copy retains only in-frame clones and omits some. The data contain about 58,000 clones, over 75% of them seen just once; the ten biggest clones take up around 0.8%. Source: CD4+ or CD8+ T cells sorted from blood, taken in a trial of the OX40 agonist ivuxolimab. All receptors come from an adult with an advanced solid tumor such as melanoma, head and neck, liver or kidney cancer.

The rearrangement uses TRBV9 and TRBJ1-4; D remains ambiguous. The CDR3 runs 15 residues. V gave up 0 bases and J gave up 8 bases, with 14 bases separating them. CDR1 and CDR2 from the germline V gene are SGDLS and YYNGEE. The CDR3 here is CASSVGQPLGEKLFF. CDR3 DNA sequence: TGTGCCAGCAGCGTAGGTCAGCCTTTGGGGGAAAAACTGTTTTTT.

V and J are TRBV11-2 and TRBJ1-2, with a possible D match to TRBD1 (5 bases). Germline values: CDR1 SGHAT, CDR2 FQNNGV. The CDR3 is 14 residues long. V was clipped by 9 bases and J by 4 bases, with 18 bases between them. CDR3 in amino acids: CASRGTRVPYGYTF. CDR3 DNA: TGTGCCAGTAGAGGGACCAGGGTGCCCTATGGCTACACCTTC.

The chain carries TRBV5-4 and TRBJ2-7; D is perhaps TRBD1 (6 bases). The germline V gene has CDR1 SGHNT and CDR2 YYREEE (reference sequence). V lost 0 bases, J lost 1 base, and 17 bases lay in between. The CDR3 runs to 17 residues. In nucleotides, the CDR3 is TGTGCCAGCAGCTTGGACGGTTTTGGGACACCATCCTACGAGCAGTACTTC. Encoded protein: CASSLDGFGTPSYEQYF.

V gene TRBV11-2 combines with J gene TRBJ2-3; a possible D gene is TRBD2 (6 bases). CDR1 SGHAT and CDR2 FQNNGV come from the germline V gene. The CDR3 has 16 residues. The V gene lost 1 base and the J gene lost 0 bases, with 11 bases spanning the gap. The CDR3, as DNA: TGTGCCAGCAGCTTAGTCGGCGGGACTAGCACAGATACGCAGTATTTT. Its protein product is CASSLVGGTSTDTQYF.

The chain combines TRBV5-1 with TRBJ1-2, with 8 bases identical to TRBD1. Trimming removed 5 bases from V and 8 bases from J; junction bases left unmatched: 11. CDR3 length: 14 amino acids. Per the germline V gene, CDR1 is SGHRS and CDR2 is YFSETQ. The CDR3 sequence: CASSRIGTGGGYTF. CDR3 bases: TGCGCCAGCAGTAGGATTGGGACAGGCGGCGGCTACACCTTC. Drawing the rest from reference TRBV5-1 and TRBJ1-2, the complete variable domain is KAGVTQTPRYLIKTRGQQVTLSCSPISGHRSVSWYQQTPGQGLQFLFEYFSETQRNKGNFPGRFSGRQFSNSRSEMNVSTLELGDSALYLCASSRIGTGGGYTFGSGTRLTVV.

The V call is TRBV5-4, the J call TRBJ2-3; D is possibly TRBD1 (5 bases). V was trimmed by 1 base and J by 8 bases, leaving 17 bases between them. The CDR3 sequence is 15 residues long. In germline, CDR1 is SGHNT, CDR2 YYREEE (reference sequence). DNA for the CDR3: TGTGCCAGCAGCTTGTTCGACAGCCTCCTGGGTACGCAGTATTTT. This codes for CASSLFDSLLGTQYF.

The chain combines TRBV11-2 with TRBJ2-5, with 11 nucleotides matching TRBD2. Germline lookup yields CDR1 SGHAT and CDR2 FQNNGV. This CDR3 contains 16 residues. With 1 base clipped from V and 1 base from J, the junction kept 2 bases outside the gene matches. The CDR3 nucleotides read TGTGCCAGCAGCTTAGGTCTAGCGGGGGGCCAAGAGACCCAGTACTTC. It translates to CASSLGLAGGQETQYF.

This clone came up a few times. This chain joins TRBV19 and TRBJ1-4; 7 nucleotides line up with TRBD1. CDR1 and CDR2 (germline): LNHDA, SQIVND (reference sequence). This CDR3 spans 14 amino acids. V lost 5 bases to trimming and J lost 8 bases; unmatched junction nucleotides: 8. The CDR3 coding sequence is TGTGCCAGTAGTCAGACAGGGCCGGAGGAAAAACTGTTTTTT. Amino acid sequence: CASSQTGPEEKLFF. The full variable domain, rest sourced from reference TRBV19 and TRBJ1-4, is DGGITQSPKYLFRKEGQNVTLSCEQNLNHDAMYWYRQDPGQGLRLIYYSQIVNDFQKGDIAEGYSVSREKKESFPLTVTSAQKNPTAFYLCASSQTGPEEKLFFGSGTQLSVL.

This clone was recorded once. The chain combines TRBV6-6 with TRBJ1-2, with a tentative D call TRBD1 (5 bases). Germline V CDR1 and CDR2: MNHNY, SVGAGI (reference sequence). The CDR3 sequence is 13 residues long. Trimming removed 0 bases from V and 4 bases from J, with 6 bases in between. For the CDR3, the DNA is TGTGCCAGCAGTTACTCTGGGGGCTATGGCTACACCTTC. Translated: CASSYSGGYGYTF.

CDR3 residues: CASSLVDRGETQYF. For the CDR3, the DNA is TGTGCCAGCAGCTTGGTGGACAGGGGGGAGACCCAGTACTTC. The V gene is TRBV5-6, the J gene TRBJ2-5, with TRBD1 matching 10 bases. Germline loops: CDR1 SGHDT, CDR2 YYEEEE. The CDR3 is made up of 14 amino acids. V was pared by 0 bases and J by 5 bases, with 1 base of the junction left unmatched.

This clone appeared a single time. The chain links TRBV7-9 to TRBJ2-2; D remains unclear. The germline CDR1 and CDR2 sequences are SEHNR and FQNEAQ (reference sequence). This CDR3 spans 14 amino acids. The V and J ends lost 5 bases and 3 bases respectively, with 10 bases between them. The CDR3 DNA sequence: TGTGCCAGCAGCCTGATGGCGGACACCGGGGAGCTGTTTTTT. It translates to CASSLMADTGELFF.

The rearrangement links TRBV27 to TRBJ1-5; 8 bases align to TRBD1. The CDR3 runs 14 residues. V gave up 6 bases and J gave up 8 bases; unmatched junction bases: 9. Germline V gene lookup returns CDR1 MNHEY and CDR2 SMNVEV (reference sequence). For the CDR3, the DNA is TGTGCCAGCAGACCACAGGGGGGGATCAAGCCCCAGCATTTT. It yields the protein CASRPQGGIKPQHF.

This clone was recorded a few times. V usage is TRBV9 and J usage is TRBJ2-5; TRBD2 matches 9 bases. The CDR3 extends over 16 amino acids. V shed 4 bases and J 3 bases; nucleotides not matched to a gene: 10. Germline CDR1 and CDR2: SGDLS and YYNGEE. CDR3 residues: CASSPRQAGGKETQYF. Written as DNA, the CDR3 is TGTGCCAGCAGCCCCCGCCAGGCGGGGGGGAAAGAGACCCAGTACTTC.

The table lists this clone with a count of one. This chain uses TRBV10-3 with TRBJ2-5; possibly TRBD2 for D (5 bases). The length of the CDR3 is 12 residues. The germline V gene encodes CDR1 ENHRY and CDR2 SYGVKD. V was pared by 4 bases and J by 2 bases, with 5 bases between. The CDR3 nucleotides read TGTGCCATCAGTGCGGGACAAGAGACCCAGTACTTC. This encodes CAISAGQETQYF.

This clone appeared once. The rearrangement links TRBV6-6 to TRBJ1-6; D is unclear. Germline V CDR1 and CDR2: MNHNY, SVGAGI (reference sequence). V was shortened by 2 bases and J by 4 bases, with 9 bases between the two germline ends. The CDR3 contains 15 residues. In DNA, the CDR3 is TGTGCCAGCAGTTACAGAGACGGATATAATTCACCCCTCCACTTT. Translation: CASSYRDGYNSPLHF.

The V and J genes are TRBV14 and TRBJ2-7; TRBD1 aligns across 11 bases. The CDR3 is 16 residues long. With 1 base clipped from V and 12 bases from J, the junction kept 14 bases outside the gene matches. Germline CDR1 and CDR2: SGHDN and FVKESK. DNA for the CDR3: TGTGCCAGCAGCCAAGCGCCGGGACAGGGGGTTCAACGTCCGTACTTC. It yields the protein CASSQAPGQGVQRPYF. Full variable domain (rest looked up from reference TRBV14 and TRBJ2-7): EAGVTQFPSHSVIEKGQTVTLRCDPISGHDNLYWYRRVMGKEIKFLLHFVKESKQDESGMPNNRFLAERTGGTYSTLKVQPAELEDSGVYFCASSQAPGQGVQRPYFGPGTRLTVT.

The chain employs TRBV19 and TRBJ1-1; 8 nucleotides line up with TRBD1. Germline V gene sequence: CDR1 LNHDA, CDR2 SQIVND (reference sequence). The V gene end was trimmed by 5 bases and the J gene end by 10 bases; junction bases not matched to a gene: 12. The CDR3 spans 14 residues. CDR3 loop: CASSVKTGESLAFF. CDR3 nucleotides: TGTGCCAGTAGTGTGAAGACAGGGGAAAGTTTAGCTTTCTTT.

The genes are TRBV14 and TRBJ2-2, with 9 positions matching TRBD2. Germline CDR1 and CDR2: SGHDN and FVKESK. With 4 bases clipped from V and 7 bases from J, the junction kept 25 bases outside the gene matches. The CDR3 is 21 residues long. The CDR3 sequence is CASSRRRGSGGRRGGIGELFF. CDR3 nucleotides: TGTGCCAGCAGCCGAAGAAGAGGCAGTGGAGGTCGGCGGGGGGGGATCGGGGAGCTGTTTTTT.

The CDR3 reads CASSLGTDYGYTF. DNA for the CDR3: TGTGCCAGCAGCCTCGGGACGGACTATGGCTACACCTTC. The gene calls are TRBV7-3 and TRBJ1-2, with D possibly TRBD1 on 5 matching bases. Germline CDR1 is SGHTA and CDR2 is FQGTGA. Trimming left V 5 bases short and J 3 bases short, with 10 bases between. The CDR3 length is 13 residues.

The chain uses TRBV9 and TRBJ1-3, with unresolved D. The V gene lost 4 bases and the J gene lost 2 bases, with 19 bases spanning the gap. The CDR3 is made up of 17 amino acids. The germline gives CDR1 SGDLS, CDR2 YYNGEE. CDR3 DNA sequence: TGTGCCAGCAGCAGACTCTTGGACCCGGAGACTGGAAACACCATATATTTT. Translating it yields CASSRLLDPETGNTIYF.

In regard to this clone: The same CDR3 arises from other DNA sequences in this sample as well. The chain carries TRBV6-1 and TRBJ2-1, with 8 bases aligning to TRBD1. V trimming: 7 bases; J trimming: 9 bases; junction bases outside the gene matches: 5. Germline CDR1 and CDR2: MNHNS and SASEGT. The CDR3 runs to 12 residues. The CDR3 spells CASNDRGFEQFF. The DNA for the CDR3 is TGTGCCAGCAATGACAGGGGATTTGAGCAGTTCTTC.

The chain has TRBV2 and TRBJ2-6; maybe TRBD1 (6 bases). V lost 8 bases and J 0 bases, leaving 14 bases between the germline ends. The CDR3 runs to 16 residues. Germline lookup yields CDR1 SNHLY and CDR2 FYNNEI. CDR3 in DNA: TGTGCCAGCGTCGGACAGCGGAGCTCTGGGGCCAACGTCCTGACTTTC. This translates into CASVGQRSSGANVLTF.

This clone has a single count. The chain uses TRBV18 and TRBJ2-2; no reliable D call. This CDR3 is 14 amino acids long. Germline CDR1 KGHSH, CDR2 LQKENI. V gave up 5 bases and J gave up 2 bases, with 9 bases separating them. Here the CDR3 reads CASSSPANTGELFF. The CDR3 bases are TGTGCCAGCTCATCCCCAGCTAACACCGGGGAGCTGTTTTTT.